The 31 T cell receptor beta chains below were found in one sample sequenced in a study of identical twins. A single record per CDR3 protein comes from TCRdb applying MiXCR to the 5' RACE reads. The sample includes 200,000 to 250,000 distinct CDR3 sequences, 8% to 11% seen only once; the top ten take 10%. Specimen: memory T cells sorted from blood. All receptors come from a man in his fifties in good health.

The V and J genes are TRBV20-1 and TRBJ1-6; no firm D call. The CDR3 sequence is 17 residues long. V was clipped by 0 bases and J by 8 bases, with 20 bases between them. Germline V gives CDR1 DFQATT, CDR2 SNEGSKA (reference sequence). This CDR3 reads CSARDPRREAGDSPLHF. CDR3 in DNA: TGCAGTGCTAGAGATCCCAGAAGGGAGGCCGGTGATTCACCCCTCCACTTT.

The V call is TRBV30, the J call TRBJ2-3; D is perhaps TRBD2 (5 bases). The CDR3 is 13 residues long. V lost 1 base, J lost 2 bases, and 7 bases lay in between. CDR1 and CDR2 (germline): GTSNPN, SVGIG (reference sequence). In DNA, the CDR3 is TGTGCCTGGAGTGGGGGAGACACAGATACGCAGTATTTT. Translating gives CAWSGGDTDTQYF. Full variable domain (outside the CDR3, taken from reference TRBV30 and TRBJ2-3): SQTIHQWPATLVQPVGSPLSLECTVEGTSNPNLYWYRQAAGRGLQLLFYSVGIGQISSEVPQNLSASRPQDRQFILSSKKLLLSDSGFYLCAWSGGDTDTQYFGPGTRLTVL.

V and J are TRBV20-1 and TRBJ1-1; possible D gene TRBD1, 6 bases. This CDR3 has 14 residues. Germline CDR1 and CDR2: DFQATT and SNEGSKA (reference sequence). V lost 3 bases, J lost 1 base, and 12 bases lay in between. The CDR3: CSASSTGRNTEAFF. The DNA of the CDR3 is TGCAGTGCTAGTTCGACAGGACGGAACACTGAAGCTTTCTTT.

This chain joins TRBV7-2 and TRBJ2-1, with 7 bases matching TRBD2. The CDR3 is 17 amino acids. V shed 1 base and J 0 bases; nucleotides not matched to a gene: 6. Germline CDR1 is SGHTA and CDR2 is FQGNSA. The CDR3 loop reads CASSLGVGGGSYNEQFF. The CDR3, as DNA: TGTGCCAGCAGCTTAGGGGTCGGCGGGGGCTCCTACAATGAGCAGTTCTTC.

This clonotype was counted many times. The chain employs TRBV20-1 and TRBJ2-3; D unresolved. Germline CDR1 DFQATT, CDR2 SNEGSKA (reference sequence). Between the trimmed V and J ends, which lost 0 bases and 6 bases, there was a span of 16 bases. The CDR3 spans 15 residues. CDR3 sequence reads: CSARDVAWAGDTQYF. CDR3 DNA: TGCAGTGCTAGAGATGTCGCTTGGGCTGGGGATACGCAGTATTTT.

V gene TRBV2 combines with J gene TRBJ1-4, with 7 bases that match TRBD1. This CDR3 contains 15 residues. The V and J ends lost 6 bases and 8 bases, in that order; junction bases with no gene match: 12. Per germline, CDR1 SNHLY and CDR2 FYNNEI. The CDR3 sequence: CASRGNQGVIEKLFF. CDR3 bases: TGTGCCAGCAGGGGAAACCAGGGGGTTATCGAAAAACTGTTTTTT.

The genes are TRBV19 and TRBJ2-7, with D unclear. This CDR3 contains 13 residues. V lost 3 bases and J lost 3, with 9 bases in between. Per germline, CDR1 LNHDA and CDR2 SQIVND (reference sequence). The CDR3 loop is CASSMGLIYEQYF. Written as DNA, the CDR3 is TGTGCCAGTAGTATGGGTTTAATCTACGAGCAGTACTTC.

Ten or more counts support this clonotype. The genes are TRBV3-1 and TRBJ2-2; 7 nucleotides match TRBD2. Germline CDR1 LGHDT, CDR2 YNNKEL (reference sequence). CDR3 size: 16 residues. Trimming cost V 4 bases and J 4 bases; bases outside gene matches: 9. The CDR3 DNA sequence: TGTGCCAGCAGCCCGGGAGCGGGGTCTGTCACCGGGGAGCTGTTTTTT. Encoded protein: CASSPGAGSVTGELFF.

This clonotype was detected ten times or more. The junction departs from germline at one end; a sequencing error may be responsible. J is TRBJ2-1 and V is TRBV5-1; no reliable D call. Per the germline V gene, CDR1 is SGHRS and CDR2 is YFSETQ. The CDR3 runs to 11 residues. The DNA for the CDR3 is TGTGCCAGCAGCTTAGACAATGAGCAGTTCTTC. As protein: CASSLDNEQFF.

There are a few counts of this clonotype. The gene calls are TRBV20-1 and TRBJ2-3; 8 bases agree with TRBD2. V shed 5 bases and J 2 bases; nucleotides not matched to a gene: 12. Germline V gene data show CDR1 as DFQATT and CDR2 as SNEGSKA (reference sequence). The length of the CDR3 is 16 residues. In DNA form, the CDR3 reads TGCAGTGCTGTAGACGGGGGGGCCAGGTCCACAGATACGCAGTATTTT. Its protein is CSAVDGGARSTDTQYF.

The rearrangement joins TRBV20-1 to TRBJ2-5, with 13 bases fitting TRBD2. Germline loops: CDR1 DFQATT, CDR2 SNEGSKA (reference sequence). V lost 6 bases and J lost 5; bases outside the gene matches: 12. The CDR3 has 16 residues. The CDR3 nucleotides are TGCAGTGCACCGCCTTGGACTAGCGGGAGAGCTGAGACCCAGTACTTC. Its translation is CSAPPWTSGRAETQYF.

This clonotype has at least ten counts. The chain is built from TRBV9 and TRBJ2-1; TRBD2 aligns across 9 bases. CDR3 size: 16 residues. Germline assignment: CDR1 SGDLS and CDR2 YYNGEE. V dropped 2 bases and J dropped 4; count of bases not matched to a gene: 7. The CDR3 region has the DNA TGTGCCAGCAGCGTTAGCGGGAGTGGGCAATACAATGAGCAGTTCTTC. Its protein is CASSVSGSGQYNEQFF.

The chain uses TRBV28 and TRBJ2-1; possible D gene TRBD1, 6 bases. The V gene's germline CDR1 is MDHEN and CDR2 SYDVKM. The germline V and J ends were trimmed by 5 bases and 9 bases, with 17 bases remaining between them. The CDR3 is 14 amino acids. Here the CDR3 reads CASSLSSPRGEQFF. The DNA of the CDR3 is TGTGCCAGCAGTCTCTCCTCCCCCAGGGGTGAGCAGTTCTTC. Drawing the rest from reference TRBV28 and TRBJ2-1, the complete variable domain is DVKVTQSSRYLVKRTGEKVFLECVQDMDHENMFWYRQDPGLGLRLIYFSYDVKMKEKGDIPEGYSVSREKKERFSLILESASTNQTSMYLCASSLSSPRGEQFFGPGTRLTVL.

The V gene is TRBV28, the J gene TRBJ1-6; D gene ambiguous. With 3 bases removed from V and 3 bases from J, the gap between germline ends came to 6 bases. The CDR3 runs 14 residues. Germline CDR1 and CDR2: MDHEN and SYDVKM. This CDR3 reads CASSFAVYNSPLHF. The CDR3 nucleotides read TGTGCCAGCAGTTTCGCAGTCTATAATTCACCCCTCCACTTT.

This clonotype was picked up many times. This rearrangement joins TRBV29-1 to TRBJ1-1; D unresolved. CDR1 is SQVTM and CDR2 is ANQGSEA in the germline V gene. The CDR3 loop spans 13 amino acids. V lost 3 bases and J lost 1, with 9 bases in between. This CDR3 is CSVDRHQNTEAFF. The CDR3 DNA is TGCAGCGTTGATAGACACCAGAACACTGAAGCTTTCTTT. The variable domain in full, with the rest retrieved from reference TRBV29-1 and TRBJ1-1, is SAVISQKPSRDICQRGTSLTIQCQVDSQVTMMFWYRQQPGQSLTLIATANQGSEATYESGFVIDKFPISRPNLTFSTLTVSNMSPEDSSIYLCSVDRHQNTEAFFGQGTRLTVV.

The chain joins TRBV18 to TRBJ2-3; 7 bases agree with TRBD2. Unmatched junction bases numbered 15, after V lost 1 base and J lost 2 bases. The CDR3 is made up of 19 amino acids. The germline V gene has CDR1 KGHSH and CDR2 LQKENI. The CDR3 protein is CASSPRTTSASRVTDTQYF. Here the CDR3 DNA reads TGTGCCAGCTCACCACGGACTACTAGCGCTAGCCGGGTCACAGATACGCAGTATTTT. Looking up the rest from reference TRBV18 and TRBJ2-3 gives the full variable domain: NAGVMQNPRHLVRRRGQEARLRCSPMKGHSHVYWYRQLPEEGLKFMVYLQKENIIDESGMPKERFSAEFPKEGPSILRIQQVVRGDSAAYFCASSPRTTSASRVTDTQYFGPGTRLTVL.

The V and J genes are TRBV27 and TRBJ2-1; TRBD2 agrees at 13 bases. V was clipped by 5 bases and J by 6 bases; unmatched bases: 7. The CDR3 length is 16 residues. The germline gives CDR1 MNHEY, CDR2 SMNVEV (reference sequence). CDR3 residues: CASSPRTSGSRNEQFF. DNA for the CDR3: TGTGCCAGCAGTCCCCGGACTAGCGGGAGTCGCAATGAGCAGTTCTTC.

In this sample, this clonotype turned up a few times. This rearrangement joins TRBV10-2 to TRBJ1-5, with TRBD1 matching 10 bases. Germline V gives CDR1 WSHSY, CDR2 SAAADI. The CDR3 has 16 residues. V shed 1 base and J 4 bases; nucleotides not matched to a gene: 4. CDR3 in amino acids: CASSEWGQGLNQPQHF. CDR3 nucleotides: TGCGCCAGCAGTGAGTGGGGACAGGGGCTAAATCAGCCCCAGCATTTT.

This clonotype was picked up many times. V is TRBV6-5 and J is TRBJ2-2; TRBD2 might be the D (5 bases). V was clipped by 0 bases and J by 6 bases, with 8 bases between them. The CDR3 length is 14 residues. Germline V gene sequence: CDR1 MNHEY, CDR2 SVGAGI. This CDR3 is CASSYSMEAGELFF. In DNA form, the CDR3 reads TGTGCCAGCAGTTACTCGATGGAGGCCGGGGAGCTGTTTTTT.

Ten or more counts support this clonotype. V and J are TRBV7-3 and TRBJ2-1, with TRBD1 identical over 11 bases. J gave up 8 bases and V 0 bases, and 6 bases lay outside the gene matches. The CDR3 has 16 residues. The germline V gene encodes CDR1 SGHTA and CDR2 FQGTGA. The CDR3 DNA sequence: TGTGCCAGCAGCTTAACCTTGGGACAGGGGGGTGATGAGCAGTTCTTC. This translates into CASSLTLGQGGDEQFF. The whole variable domain, filled in from reference TRBV7-3 and TRBJ2-1, reads GAGVSQTPSNKVTEKGKYVELRCDPISGHTALYWYRQSLGQGPEFLIYFQGTGAADDSGLPNDRFFAVRPEGSVSTLKIQRTERGDSAVYLCASSLTLGQGGDEQFFGPGTRLTVL.

The chain couples TRBV5-1 to TRBJ2-1, with TRBD2 matching over 9 bases. Germline-derived CDR1 and CDR2 are SGHRS and YFSETQ. V gave up 2 bases and J gave up 5 bases; unmatched junction bases: 5. The CDR3 is 15 residues long. CDR3 coding DNA: TGCGCCAGCAGCTTTCTAGCGGGGACGAACAATGAGCAGTTCTTC. Encoded protein: CASSFLAGTNNEQFF. The complete variable domain, with remaining parts taken from reference TRBV5-1 and TRBJ2-1, reads KAGVTQTPRYLIKTRGQQVTLSCSPISGHRSVSWYQQTPGQGLQFLFEYFSETQRNKGNFPGRFSGRQFSNSRSEMNVSTLELGDSALYLCASSFLAGTNNEQFFGPGTRLTVL.

The chain couples TRBV28 to TRBJ1-1, with a possible D match to TRBD1 (5 bases). The CDR3 has 15 amino acids. The germline V and J ends were trimmed by 5 bases and 0 bases, with 13 bases remaining between them. Germline CDR1 reads MDHEN; CDR2 reads SYDVKM. The CDR3 coding sequence is TGTGCCAGCAGTGAAATAGGGGAGATGAACACTGAAGCTTTCTTT. This translates into CASSEIGEMNTEAFF. Combining the CDR3 with reference TRBV28 and TRBJ1-1 gives the whole variable domain DVKVTQSSRYLVKRTGEKVFLECVQDMDHENMFWYRQDPGLGLRLIYFSYDVKMKEKGDIPEGYSVSREKKERFSLILESASTNQTSMYLCASSEIGEMNTEAFFGQGTRLTVV.

The chain recombines TRBV28 with TRBJ1-5; D remains ambiguous. Germline lookup yields CDR1 MDHEN and CDR2 SYDVKM. The CDR3 contains 14 residues. Trimming removed 2 bases at V and 7 bases at J, with 12 bases between. DNA for the CDR3: TGTGCCAGCAGTTTACCCGGGAGGGAGCAGCCCCAGCATTTT. It encodes CASSLPGREQPQHF.

This clonotype occurred many times. The chain joins TRBV4-3 to TRBJ2-4; D possibly corresponds to TRBD1 (6 bases). V was trimmed by 5 bases and J by 0 bases, leaving 14 bases between them. The CDR3 has 16 residues. Looked up from germline, CDR1 is LGHNA and CDR2 is YSLEER. CDR3 sequence (DNA): TGCGCCAGCAGCACCCGGGACACTTTAGCCAAAAACATTCAGTACTTC. This gives the protein CASSTRDTLAKNIQYF.

The sample holds many counts of this clonotype. The CDR3 nucleotides are TGCGCCAGCAGTGAGGGAGGTAACACCGGGGAGCTGTTTTTT. Translated, it gives CASSEGGNTGELFF. This chain uses TRBV5-1 with TRBJ2-2; possible D gene TRBD2, 6 bases. The CDR3 totals 14 residues. The ends were cut back, 5 bases at V and 2 bases at J, with 10 bases in the middle. Germline loops: CDR1 SGHRS, CDR2 YFSETQ.

Only a few counts were recorded for this clonotype. The chain has TRBV2 and TRBJ1-2, with D hard to call. The CDR3 covers 14 residues. Trimming left V 1 base short and J 5 bases short, with 11 bases between. Germline lookup yields CDR1 SNHLY and CDR2 FYNNEI. DNA of the CDR3: TGTGCCAGCAGTGAAGGGGGATGGGGTTATGGCTACACCTTC. It yields the protein CASSEGGWGYGYTF.

This clonotype was seen ten or more times. This rearrangement joins TRBV20-1 to TRBJ1-5, with 8 bases identical to TRBD1. V shed 2 bases and J 3 bases; nucleotides not matched to a gene: 6. Germline V lookup: CDR1 DFQATT, CDR2 SNEGSKA (reference sequence). The CDR3 covers 15 residues. The CDR3 nucleotides are TGCAGTGCTAGAAAAGGGACAGGCATCAATCAGCCCCAGCATTTT. Protein sequence: CSARKGTGINQPQHF.

The sample holds many counts of this clonotype. The rearrangement joins TRBV20-1 to TRBJ2-7; 7 bases align to TRBD1. V dropped 1 base and J dropped 2; count of bases not matched to a gene: 8. This CDR3 has 15 amino acids. Germline assignment: CDR1 DFQATT and CDR2 SNEGSKA (reference sequence). The CDR3 nucleotides are TGCAGTGCTAGAGCCGCACAGGGGACGGCCTACGAGCAGTACTTC. This translates into CSARAAQGTAYEQYF.

This clonotype was seen a few times. This sequence joins TRBV20-1 and TRBJ1-5; D unresolved. In germline, CDR1 is DFQATT, CDR2 SNEGSKA (reference sequence). With 6 bases removed from V and 0 bases from J, the gap between germline ends came to 12 bases. CDR3 length equals 14 residues. In DNA form, the CDR3 reads TGCAGTGCCGCGGACGGTAATAGCAATCAGCCCCAGCATTTT. Its protein product is CSAADGNSNQPQHF.

This clonotype was recorded many times. The rearrangement links TRBV4-2 to TRBJ1-6; 7 bases fit TRBD1. This CDR3 is built from 15 residues. Germline CDR1 LGHNA, CDR2 YNFKEQ. V was pared by 1 base and J by 5 bases, with 2 bases of the junction left unmatched. The CDR3 sequence: CASSQVGQDNSPLHF. DNA for the CDR3: TGTGCCAGCAGCCAAGTAGGACAGGATAATTCACCCCTCCACTTT.

This clonotype was detected ten times or more. The chain joins TRBV12-3 or TRBV12-4 to TRBJ2-1, with 8 nucleotides matching TRBD2. V shed 6 bases, J shed 0 bases, and the junction held 7 bases outside the gene matches. This CDR3 has 16 residues. CDR3 sequence (DNA): TGTGCCAGCAGGAAAGGAGCGGGAGACTCCTACAATGAGCAGTTCTTC. The encoded protein is CASRKGAGDSYNEQFF.